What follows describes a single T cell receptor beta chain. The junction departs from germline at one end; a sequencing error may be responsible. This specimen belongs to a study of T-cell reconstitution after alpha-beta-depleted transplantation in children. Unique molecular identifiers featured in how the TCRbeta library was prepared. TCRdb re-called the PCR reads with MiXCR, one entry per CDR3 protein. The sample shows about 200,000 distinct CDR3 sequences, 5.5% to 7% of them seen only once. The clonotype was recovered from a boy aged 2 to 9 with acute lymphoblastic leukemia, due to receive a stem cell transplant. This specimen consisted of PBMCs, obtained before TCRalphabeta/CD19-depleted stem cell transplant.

The CDR3 region is CASSLVPGTSYEHYF. CDR3 DNA sequence: TGTGCCAGCAGCTTAGTGCCAGGAACTTCCTACGAGCATTACTTC. The V call is TRBV7-2, the J call TRBJ2-7; no definite D call. Germline CDR1 SGHTA, CDR2 FQGNSA. There are 15 residues in the CDR3.